Given below is one T cell receptor (beta chain) in context. What it binds is unknown. This entry comes from a study of neoadjuvant anti-PD-1 for oral cavity cancer. Across the whole study: Patients without progression received a fourth nivolumab dose around day 43, then surgical resection on days 50-56. Whole-study results and caveats: Greater tumor shrinkage accompanied bigger post-treatment sizes of preexisting clones.

TCRdb keeps only in-frame clones here, not all; method: immunoSEQ multiplex PCR. This sample has roughly 5,800 clones; 50% to 65% occur once, and the top ten carry under 9%. CDR1 is MNHNS, CDR2 SASEGT, per germline. The CDR3 is made up of 13 amino acids. V dropped 3 bases and J dropped 11 bases, with 14 bases sitting between them. Time point: after neoadjuvant nivolumab, at surgical resection. These newly diagnosed stage II-IVA oral cavity squamous cell carcinoma patients had no prior systemic or radiation treatment. This sequence originates from a person aged 40 to 85 with oral cavity squamous cell carcinoma. Sequencing used tumor tissue, obtained after nivolumab (anti-PD-1) treatment. The chain couples TRBV6-1 to TRBJ1-5; D might be TRBD1 (6 bases). The CDR3 sequence: CASSERGKGAQHF. CDR3 coding DNA: TGTGCCAGCAGTGAGAGGGGGAAAGGAGCCCAGCATTTT.